The TCR beta chain under discussion was sequenced for a study of identical twins. Template switching (which added a universal primer site) was used, and cDNA carried unique molecular identifiers. TCRdb reanalysed the 5' RACE reads using MiXCR and keeps one entry per CDR3 protein. The sample contains 500,000 to 650,000 distinct CDR3 sequences, about 7.6% of which appear only once. The CDR3 runs 14 residues. Germline CDR1 is SGHRS and CDR2 is YFSETQ. V was shortened by 0 bases and J by 2 bases, with 8 bases between the two germline ends. This clonotype was seen ten or more times. The data were also submitted as part of a second study, on yellow fever vaccine responses in identical twins.

Sequencing was done on a sample of PBMCs. The chain couples TRBV5-1 to TRBJ2-5; a possible D gene is TRBD1 (5 bases). The sequence came from a woman between 18 and 29 years old in good health. The CDR3 region has the DNA TGCGCCAGCAGCTTGGGACAGCAACAAGAGACCCAGTACTTC. This codes for CASSLGQQQETQYF. Supplemented by reference TRBV5-1 and TRBJ2-5, the full variable domain reads KAGVTQTPRYLIKTRGQQVTLSCSPISGHRSVSWYQQTPGQGLQFLFEYFSETQRNKGNFPGRFSGRQFSNSRSEMNVSTLELGDSALYLCASSLGQQQETQYFGPGTRLLVL.